This TCR beta chain was documented in a study of blood T cell repertoires in COVID-19. Some clones are missing from TCRdb's copy, which holds only in-frame ones; the method was immunoSEQ multiplex PCR. The data hold nearly 400,000 clones, with around 92% observed a single time. The sequenced sample was PBMCs or T cells enriched from blood (not recorded which). The origin of this receptor is a woman younger than 45 who had recovered from COVID-19.

The CDR3 sequence is CASTPGLGPYNEQFF. The CDR3 nucleotides are TGTGCCAGCACCCCGGGACTAGGCCCATACAATGAGCAGTTCTTC. The chain couples TRBV7-9 to TRBJ2-1, with TRBD2 matching 8 bases. V trimming: 7 bases; J trimming: 4 bases; junction bases outside the gene matches: 9. The CDR3 loop spans 15 amino acids. CDR1 SEHNR and CDR2 FQNEAQ come from the germline V gene (reference sequence).